A single sample is the source of the 25 T cell receptor beta chains below, sequenced in a study of T cells in Graves' hyperthyroidism and ophthalmopathy. It was RNA transcripts that yielded the amplified TCR beta CDR3 regions. HTBI primers were the set used in a first-round RT-PCR of the TCR CDR3. TCRdb independently ran MiXCR on the multiplex PCR reads; one entry per CDR3 protein. The data contain roughly 720,000 distinct CDR3 sequences, 15% to 20% of them seen just once; the ten biggest clones take up 15% to 19%. The sequenced sample consisted of blood. The source is a man aged 45-65 years with Graves' hyperthyroidism.

This clonotype occurred many times. The J gene is TRBJ2-1, the V gene TRBV9, with 10 bases that match TRBD2. The CDR3 length is 15 residues. V trimming: 0 bases; J trimming: 9 bases; junction bases outside the gene matches: 6. CDR1 SGDLS and CDR2 YYNGEE come from the germline V gene. CDR3 nucleotide sequence: TGTGCCAGCAGCGTAGCTAGCGGGAGTCGTAGTGAGCAGTTCTTC. Its translation is CASSVASGSRSEQFF.

In its sample, this clonotype was seen many times. The chain employs TRBV7-2 and TRBJ2-7; TRBD2 matches 9 bases. V lost 1 base and J lost 3; bases outside the gene matches: 7. CDR1 SGHTA and CDR2 FQGNSA come from the germline V gene. The CDR3 has 16 amino acids. CDR3 bases: TGTGCCAGCAGCTTAGTTTCCCTAGCGGGATTCTACGAGCAGTACTTC. As protein: CASSLVSLAGFYEQYF. Drawing the rest from reference TRBV7-2 and TRBJ2-7, the complete variable domain is GAGVSQSPSNKVTEKGKDVELRCDPISGHTALYWYRQSLGQGLEFLIYFQGNSAPDKSGLPSDRFSAERTGGSVSTLTIQRTQQEDSAVYLCASSLVSLAGFYEQYFGPGTRLTVT.

This clonotype occurred a few times. V is TRBV13 and J is TRBJ2-3, with D maybe TRBD2 (6 bases). Germline assignment: CDR1 PRHDT and CDR2 FYEKMQ (reference sequence). The CDR3 sequence is 13 residues long. Trimming stripped 5 bases from V and 5 bases from J, with 11 bases between. Here the CDR3 DNA reads TGTGCCAGCAGCCCGGGGCGGGGAGATACGCAGTATTTT. Translation gives CASSPGRGDTQYF.

There are many counts of this clonotype. This rearrangement joins TRBV28 to TRBJ1-1; 7 bases are a match to TRBD1. The V gene end was trimmed by 3 bases and the J gene end by 4 bases; junction bases not matched to a gene: 5. This CDR3 comprises 14 residues. Germline CDR1 and CDR2: MDHEN and SYDVKM. The CDR3 region has the DNA TGTGCCAGCAGTTTGTGGGCAGGGGGCACTGAAGCTTTCTTT. Translation: CASSLWAGGTEAFF.

This clonotype was detected a few times. The chain has TRBV30 and TRBJ1-1; 12 bases line up with TRBD1. The germline V gene encodes CDR1 GTSNPN and CDR2 SVGIG (reference sequence). The CDR3 is made up of 14 amino acids. V shed 4 bases and J 5 bases; nucleotides not matched to a gene: 5. CDR3 loop: CAWTVGQGATEAFF. The CDR3 DNA sequence: TGTGCCTGGACCGTGGGACAGGGGGCGACTGAAGCTTTCTTT.

There are many counts of this clonotype. The chain is built from TRBV2 and TRBJ1-2; D is perhaps TRBD1 (5 bases). This CDR3 is built from 16 residues. Trimming took 3 bases from V and 4 from J, leaving 18 bases between them. Germline V gives CDR1 SNHLY, CDR2 FYNNEI. CDR3 DNA sequence: TGTGCCAGCAGTGAGTTAGGGGCAGAAAACATCTATGGCTACACCTTC. Translation gives CASSELGAENIYGYTF.

There are many counts of this clonotype. The rearrangement joins TRBV7-2 to TRBJ2-7; 9 bases map to TRBD2. Germline V lookup: CDR1 SGHTA, CDR2 FQGNSA. J was trimmed by 6 bases and V by 3 bases; bases with no gene match: 6. The length of the CDR3 is 14 residues. The CDR3: CASSFAGGSGEQYF. The CDR3 DNA sequence: TGTGCCAGCAGCTTTGCGGGAGGGTCCGGCGAGCAGTACTTC.

This chain connects TRBV7-9 to TRBJ2-7; a possible D gene is TRBD2 (5 bases). CDR1 and CDR2 from the germline V gene are SEHNR and FQNEAQ (reference sequence). V lost 4 bases and J lost 3, with 13 bases in between. This CDR3 is 14 amino acids long. CDR3 protein: CASSSKGRDYEQYF. The CDR3 DNA is TGTGCCAGCAGCTCAAAAGGACGGGACTACGAGCAGTACTTC.

The V gene is TRBV25-1, the J gene TRBJ1-2; 7 nucleotides match TRBD1. Germline lookup yields CDR1 MGHDK and CDR2 SYGVNS. This CDR3 contains 12 residues. Trimming cost V 4 bases and J 7 bases; bases outside gene matches: 3. This CDR3 reads CASSVGTAGYTF. CDR3 DNA: TGTGCCAGCAGTGTTGGGACAGCTGGCTACACCTTC.

This chain links TRBV7-9 with TRBJ2-2, with D unclear. V lost 5 bases and J lost 14, with 15 bases in between. Germline values: CDR1 SEHNR, CDR2 FQNEAQ (reference sequence). This CDR3 region has 12 residues. CDR3 in DNA: TGTGCCAGCAGCCACGAGACCGGTAACCTGTTTTTT. This codes for CASSHETGNLFF.

This clonotype was counted many times. The chain recombines TRBV6-1 with TRBJ2-7, with 8 bases that match TRBD2. There are 15 residues in the CDR3. Per germline, CDR1 MNHNS and CDR2 SASEGT. V lost 5 bases and J lost 0; bases outside the gene matches: 6. The CDR3 DNA sequence: TGTGCCAGCAGTCCCATAGCGGGACTCTCCTACGAGCAGTACTTC. Residues: CASSPIAGLSYEQYF.

This clonotype was seen repeatedly, ten times or more. The chain links TRBV10-3 to TRBJ2-1; D gene ambiguous. Trimming shortened V by 6 bases and J by 10 bases, and 10 bases separated the two germline ends. Germline V CDR1 and CDR2: ENHRY, SYGVKD. CDR3 length: 11 amino acids. CDR3 region: CAIRQTQEQFF. CDR3 nucleotides: TGTGCCATCAGACAGACACAGGAGCAGTTCTTC.

Only a few counts were recorded for this clonotype. The chain couples TRBV5-1 to TRBJ2-1; weak D call: TRBD2 (6 bases). Germline V gene sequence: CDR1 SGHRS, CDR2 YFSETQ. The CDR3 contains 17 residues. V lost 1 base, J lost 0 bases, and 14 bases lay in between. The CDR3 here is CASSLFVRGSSYNEQFF. As DNA, the CDR3 is TGCGCCAGCAGCTTGTTCGTGCGGGGCAGCTCCTACAATGAGCAGTTCTTC.

In this sample, this clonotype turned up many times. This sequence joins TRBV27 and TRBJ1-1, with D maybe TRBD1 (5 bases). The V end was cut by 6 bases, the J end by 6 bases, with 29 bases between. The germline V gene encodes CDR1 MNHEY and CDR2 SMNVEV (reference sequence). The CDR3 is 18 residues long. CDR3 DNA: TGTGCCAGCAGAGCTCCGAGGGGTCACACCCCCCTCTTGCCTGAAGCTTTCTTT. It specifies CASRAPRGHTPLLPEAFF.

This clonotype occurred many times. The V and J genes are TRBV10-2 and TRBJ2-1; 8 bases align to TRBD2. The V gene's germline CDR1 is WSHSY and CDR2 SAAADI. The CDR3 has 14 residues. V was pared by 9 bases and J by 4 bases, with 8 bases of the junction left unmatched. Here the CDR3 DNA reads TGCGCCAGTGAACTAGCGGATGGATACAATGAGCAGTTCTTC. It translates to CASELADGYNEQFF.

The V call is TRBV28, the J call TRBJ2-7; 11 bases agree with TRBD1. The junction had 9 bases not matched to a gene; V was cut back by 5 bases and J by 6 bases. The length of the CDR3 is 15 residues. Germline lookup yields CDR1 MDHEN and CDR2 SYDVKM. The CDR3 region has the DNA TGTGCCAGCAGTCCCTCCGGGACAGGGGGTATCGAGCAGTACTTC. It is translated as CASSPSGTGGIEQYF.

A word on this clonotype: This may arise from a read error, as a much more abundant clone is one base away. The J gene is TRBJ1-6, the V gene TRBV2; 12 bases are shared with TRBD1. The germline CDR1 and CDR2 sequences are SNHLY and FYNNEI. The CDR3 loop spans 16 amino acids. Germline trimming cut 5 bases from V and 10 bases from J; bases unmatched to any gene: 9. The CDR3 nucleotides are TGTGCCAGCAGTCTAGTCGGGACAGGGGGCCGGTCACCCCTCCACTTT. This translates into CASSLVGTGGRSPLHF. Together with reference TRBV2 and TRBJ1-6, the CDR3 gives the full variable domain: EPEVTQTPSHQVTQMGQEVILRCVPISNHLYFYWYRQILGQKVEFLVSFYNNEISEKSEIFDDQFSVERPDGSNFTLKIRSTKLEDSAMYFCASSLVGTGGRSPLHFGNGTRLTVT.

This clonotype was counted a few times. V gene TRBV19 combines with J gene TRBJ2-1, with D possibly TRBD2 on 6 matching bases. The V end lost 4 bases, the J end lost 0 bases, and 16 bases lay between the germline ends. From germline, CDR1 is LNHDA and CDR2 SQIVND (reference sequence). This CDR3 comprises 17 residues. In DNA form, the CDR3 reads TGTGCCAGTAGTAAGGGGACTTCCAAAACCTCCTACAATGAGCAGTTCTTC. Protein sequence: CASSKGTSKTSYNEQFF.

This clonotype was observed at least ten times. This chain uses TRBV2 with TRBJ1-5; 8 bases match TRBD1. CDR1 and CDR2 from the germline V gene are SNHLY and FYNNEI. There are 14 residues in the CDR3. The V and J ends lost 1 base and 5 bases, in that order; junction bases with no gene match: 1. DNA for the CDR3: TGTGCCAGCAGTGAAGACAGGGGGGATCAGCCCCAGCATTTT. Residues: CASSEDRGDQPQHF.

The V call is TRBV13, the J call TRBJ2-6, with 8 bases lining up with TRBD1. Germline values: CDR1 PRHDT, CDR2 FYEKMQ (reference sequence). CDR3 length: 16 residues. Trimming removed 4 bases from V and 2 bases from J; junction bases left unmatched: 4. In DNA, the CDR3 is TGTGCCAGCAGCTACCAGGGGGCTACTGGGGCCAACGTCCTGACTTTC. Translation gives CASSYQGATGANVLTF. Filled out from reference TRBV13 and TRBJ2-6, the complete variable domain reads AAGVIQSPRHLIKEKRETATLKCYPIPRHDTVYWYQQGPGQDPQFLISFYEKMQSDKGSIPDRFSAQQFSDYHSELNMSSLELGDSALYFCASSYQGATGANVLTFGAGSRLTVL.

V and J are TRBV6-2 or TRBV6-3 and TRBJ2-1, with 8 bases that match TRBD2. The CDR3 length is 16 residues. Per germline, CDR1 MNHEY and CDR2 SVGEGT. The junction had 11 bases not matched to a gene; V was cut back by 1 base and J by 9 bases. CDR3 amino acids: CASSYLAGREIGEQFF. The CDR3 bases are TGTGCCAGCAGTTACTTAGCGGGAAGGGAGATAGGTGAGCAGTTCTTC.

This clonotype was seen ten or more times. This rearrangement joins TRBV2 to TRBJ2-5; no clear D. This CDR3 region has 11 residues. The germline V gene has CDR1 SNHLY and CDR2 FYNNEI. Trimming took off 7 bases at V and 5 bases at J, with 8 bases between the two ends. The CDR3 nucleotides read TGTGCCAGCACCCTTGGGGAGACCCAGTACTTC. Protein product: CASTLGETQYF.

In this sample, this clonotype turned up many times. One junction end does not reproduce the germline sequence, and a read error may be involved. The chain joins TRBV9 to TRBJ2-1; 11 bases match TRBD2. From germline, CDR1 is SGDLS and CDR2 YYNGEE. This CDR3 region has 15 residues. CDR3 sequence reads: CASTVAGGLDNEQFF. The CDR3 region has the DNA TGTGCCAGCACCGTAGCGGGAGGGCTAGACAATGAGCAGTTCTTC.

This clonotype has a count of ten or more. This sequence joins TRBV5-6 and TRBJ2-3; D unresolved. V shed 5 bases and J shed 2 bases, with 9 bases lying between them. From germline, CDR1 is SGHDT and CDR2 YYEEEE. CDR3 length equals 13 residues. The CDR3 coding sequence is TGTGCCAGCAGAGTCGCCATCACAGATACGCAGTATTTT. Translation gives CASRVAITDTQYF.

A remark on this clonotype: This may be a read error: a much more frequent sequence differs by one nucleotide. This chain joins TRBV2 and TRBJ2-1, with D unclear. In germline, CDR1 is SNHLY, CDR2 FYNNEI. The CDR3 covers 11 residues. DNA of the CDR3: TGTGCCAGCAGGGCTTTGCTCGAGCAGCTCTTC. Amino acids: CASRALLEQLF. The entire variable domain, with the rest obtained from reference TRBV2 and TRBJ2-1, is as follows: EPEVTQTPSHQVTQMGQEVILRCVPISNHLYFYWYRQILGQKVEFLVSFYNNEISEKSEIFDDQFSVERPDGSNFTLKIRSTKLEDSAMYFCASRALLEQLFGPGTRLTVL.